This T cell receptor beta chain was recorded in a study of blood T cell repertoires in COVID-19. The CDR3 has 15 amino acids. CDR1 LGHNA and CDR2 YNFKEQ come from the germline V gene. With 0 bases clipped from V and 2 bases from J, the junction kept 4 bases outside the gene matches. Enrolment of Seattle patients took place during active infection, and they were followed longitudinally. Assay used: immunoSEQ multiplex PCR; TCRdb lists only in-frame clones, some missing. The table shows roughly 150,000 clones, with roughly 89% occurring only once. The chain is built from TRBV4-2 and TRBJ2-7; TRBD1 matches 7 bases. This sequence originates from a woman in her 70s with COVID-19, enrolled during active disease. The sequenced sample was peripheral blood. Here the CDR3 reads CASSQERGPPYEQYF. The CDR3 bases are TGTGCCAGCAGCCAAGAAAGGGGGCCTCCCTACGAGCAGTACTTC.